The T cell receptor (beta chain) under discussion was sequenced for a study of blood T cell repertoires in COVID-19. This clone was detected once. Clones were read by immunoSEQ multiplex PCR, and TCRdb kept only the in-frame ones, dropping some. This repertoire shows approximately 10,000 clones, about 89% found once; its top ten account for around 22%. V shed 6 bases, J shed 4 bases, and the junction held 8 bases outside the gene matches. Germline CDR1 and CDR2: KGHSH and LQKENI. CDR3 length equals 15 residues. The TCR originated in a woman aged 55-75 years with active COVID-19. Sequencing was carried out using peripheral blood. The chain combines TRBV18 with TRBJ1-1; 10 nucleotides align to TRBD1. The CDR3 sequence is CASSLRDRGGTEAFF. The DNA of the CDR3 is TGTGCCAGCTCCCTCCGGGACAGGGGTGGCACTGAAGCTTTCTTT.